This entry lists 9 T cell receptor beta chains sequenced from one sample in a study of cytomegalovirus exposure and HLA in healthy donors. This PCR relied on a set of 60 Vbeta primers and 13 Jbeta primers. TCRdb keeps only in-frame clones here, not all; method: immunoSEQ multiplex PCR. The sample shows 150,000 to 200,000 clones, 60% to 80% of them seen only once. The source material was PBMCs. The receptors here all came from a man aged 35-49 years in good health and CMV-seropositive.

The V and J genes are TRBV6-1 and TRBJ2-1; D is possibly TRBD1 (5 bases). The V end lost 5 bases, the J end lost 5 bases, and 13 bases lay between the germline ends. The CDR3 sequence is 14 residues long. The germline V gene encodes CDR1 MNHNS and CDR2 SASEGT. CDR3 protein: CASSSQGSHNEQFF. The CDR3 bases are TGTGCCAGCAGTAGCCAGGGATCCCACAATGAGCAGTTCTTC.

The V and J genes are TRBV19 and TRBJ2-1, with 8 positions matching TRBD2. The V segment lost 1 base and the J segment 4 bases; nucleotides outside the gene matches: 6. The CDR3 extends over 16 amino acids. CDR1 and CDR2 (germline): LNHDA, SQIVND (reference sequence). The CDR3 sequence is CASSIAFPSGYNEQFF. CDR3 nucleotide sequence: TGTGCCAGTAGTATAGCATTCCCTAGCGGGTACAATGAGCAGTTCTTC.

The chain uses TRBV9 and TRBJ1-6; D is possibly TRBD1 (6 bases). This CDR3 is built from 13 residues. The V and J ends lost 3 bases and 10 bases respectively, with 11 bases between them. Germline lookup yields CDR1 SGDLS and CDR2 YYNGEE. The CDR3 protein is CASSATRGSPLHF. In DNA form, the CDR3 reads TGTGCCAGCAGCGCGACAAGGGGGTCACCCCTCCACTTT.

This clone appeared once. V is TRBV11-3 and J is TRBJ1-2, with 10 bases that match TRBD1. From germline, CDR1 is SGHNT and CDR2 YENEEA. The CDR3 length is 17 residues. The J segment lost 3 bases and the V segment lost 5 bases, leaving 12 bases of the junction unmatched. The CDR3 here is CASSSGGTGDIYYGYTF. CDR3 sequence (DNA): TGTGCCAGCAGCAGTGGCGGGACAGGGGATATTTACTATGGCTACACCTTC.

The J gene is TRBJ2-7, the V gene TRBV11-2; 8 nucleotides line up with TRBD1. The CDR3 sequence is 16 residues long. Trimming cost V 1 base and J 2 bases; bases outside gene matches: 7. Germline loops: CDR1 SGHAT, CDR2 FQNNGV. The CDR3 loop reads CASSLAFRGPTYEQYF. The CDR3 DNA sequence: TGTGCCAGCAGCTTAGCCTTCAGGGGGCCTACCTACGAGCAGTACTTC.

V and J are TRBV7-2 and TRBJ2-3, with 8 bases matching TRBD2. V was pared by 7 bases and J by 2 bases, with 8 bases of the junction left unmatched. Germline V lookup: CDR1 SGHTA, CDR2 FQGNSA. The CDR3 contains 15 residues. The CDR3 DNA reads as TGTGCCAGCACCATGACTAGCGCTCCCACAGATACGCAGTATTTT. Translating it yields CASTMTSAPTDTQYF.

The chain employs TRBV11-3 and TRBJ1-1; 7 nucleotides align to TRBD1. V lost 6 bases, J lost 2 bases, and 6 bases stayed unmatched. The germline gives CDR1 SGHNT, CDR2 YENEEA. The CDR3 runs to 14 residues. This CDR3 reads CASRRQGLNTEAFF. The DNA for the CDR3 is TGTGCCAGCAGAAGACAGGGCCTTAACACTGAAGCTTTCTTT.

The CDR3 protein is CASSSRLAGRYNEQFF. CDR3 DNA: TGCGCCAGCAGCTCGCGACTAGCGGGTCGCTACAATGAGCAGTTCTTC. The V call is TRBV4-1, the J call TRBJ2-1; TRBD2 agrees at 10 bases. Losses at the gene ends were 5 bases for V and 3 bases for J; bases not matched to a gene: 7. CDR1 is MGHRA and CDR2 is YSYEKL in the germline V gene. This CDR3 has 16 residues.

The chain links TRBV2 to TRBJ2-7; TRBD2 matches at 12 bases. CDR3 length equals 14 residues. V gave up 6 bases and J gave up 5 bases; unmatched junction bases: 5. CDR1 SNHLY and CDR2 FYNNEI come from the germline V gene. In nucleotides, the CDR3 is TGTGCCAGCAGACGACTAGCGGGAGTCGACGAGCAGTACTTC. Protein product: CASRRLAGVDEQYF.